The text below deals with one TCR beta chain. This entry is derived from a study of blood T cells in healthy people across ages. Next came a second PCR, run for roughly 7 to 12 cycles, which used a sample-barcoded 5' primer along with a J-beta primer mix. TCRdb re-derived calls from the 5' RACE reads in MiXCR, one entry per CDR3 protein. The sample lists about 730,000 distinct CDR3 sequences; about 42% were seen once. In germline, CDR1 is SNHLY, CDR2 FYNNEI. The CDR3 totals 14 residues. The junction had 7 bases not matched to a gene; V was cut back by 10 bases and J by 6 bases. This chain links TRBV2 with TRBJ1-6; 9 nucleotides line up with TRBD1. The sequence came from a woman in her fifties or sixties in good health. Sample: blood. CDR3 protein: CATRDRVGNSPLHF. Here the CDR3 DNA reads TGTGCCACCCGGGACAGGGTGGGTAATTCACCCCTCCACTTT.